This entry describes one TCR beta chain. With 0 bases clipped from V and 8 bases from J, the junction kept 13 bases outside the gene matches. This CDR3 comprises 18 residues. Looked up from germline, CDR1 is SGDLS and CDR2 is YYNGEE. Profiling relied on immunoSEQ multiplex PCR, and the TCRdb table lists in-frame clones only, not all of them. The top ten clones hold 18% of a sample with approximately 92,000 clones, more than 75% of them seen once. The sample comes from a study of blood T cell repertoires in COVID-19. Study-wide context: Acute-phase and convalescent COVID-19 samples originated in the United States, Italy and Spain.

The material sequenced was peripheral blood. This TCR was recovered from an elderly man with acute or convalescent COVID-19. V gene TRBV9 combines with J gene TRBJ1-6; 8 nucleotides align to TRBD1. DNA of the CDR3: TGTGCCAGCAGCGTAGAACCAGGGGGCCCACTTAATGATTCACCCCTCCACTTT. The encoded protein is CASSVEPGGPLNDSPLHF. Combining the CDR3 with reference TRBV9 and TRBJ1-6 gives the whole variable domain DSGVTQTPKHLITATGQRVTLRCSPRSGDLSVYWYQQSLDQGLQFLIQYYNGEERAKGNILERFSAQQFPDLHSELNLSSLELGDSALYFCASSVEPGGPLNDSPLHFGNGTRLTVT.